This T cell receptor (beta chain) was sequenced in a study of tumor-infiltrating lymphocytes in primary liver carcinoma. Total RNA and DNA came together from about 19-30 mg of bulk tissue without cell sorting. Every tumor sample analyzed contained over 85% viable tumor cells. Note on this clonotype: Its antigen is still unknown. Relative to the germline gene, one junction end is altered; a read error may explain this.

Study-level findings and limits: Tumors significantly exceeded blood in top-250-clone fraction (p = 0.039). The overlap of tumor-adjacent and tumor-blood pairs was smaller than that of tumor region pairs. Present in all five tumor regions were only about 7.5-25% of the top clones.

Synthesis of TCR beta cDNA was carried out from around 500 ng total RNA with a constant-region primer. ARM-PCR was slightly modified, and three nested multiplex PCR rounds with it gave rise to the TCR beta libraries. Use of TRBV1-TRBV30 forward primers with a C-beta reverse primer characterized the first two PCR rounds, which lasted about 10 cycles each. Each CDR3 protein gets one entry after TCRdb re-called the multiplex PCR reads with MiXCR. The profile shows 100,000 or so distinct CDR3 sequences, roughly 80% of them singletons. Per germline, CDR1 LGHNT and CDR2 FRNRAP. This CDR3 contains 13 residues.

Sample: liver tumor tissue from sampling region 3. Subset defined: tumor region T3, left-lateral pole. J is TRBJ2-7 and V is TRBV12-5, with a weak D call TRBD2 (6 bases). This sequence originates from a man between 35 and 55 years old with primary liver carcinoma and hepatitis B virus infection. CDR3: CASEGTGSCEQYF. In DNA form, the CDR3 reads TGTGCCAGTGAGGGGACTGGTTCCTGCGAGCAGTATTTC.